These 28 T cell receptor beta chains share one sample of origin, sequenced in a study of early T cells in non-severe SARS-CoV-2 infection. TCRdb passed the 5' RACE reads through MiXCR, listing each CDR3 protein once. Of 68,000 or so distinct CDR3 sequences listed, approximately 10% are singletons. The sequencing input was whole blood. The receptor source for this set is an adult who was a healthcare worker with PCR-confirmed SARS-CoV-2 infection or an uninfected control (not recorded which).

CDR3 nucleotide sequence: TGCAGTGCTAGTATTTTCGAGGGGAACACTGAAGCTTTCTTT. Its protein is CSASIFEGNTEAFF. The chain has TRBV20-1 and TRBJ1-1, with D uncertain. The germline V gene has CDR1 DFQATT and CDR2 SNEGSKA (reference sequence). The CDR3 spans 14 residues. Trimming removed 3 bases at V and 1 base at J, with 12 bases between.

This clonotype was found many times. In nucleotides, the CDR3 is TGTGCCAGCAGCCCGGAGGGGGGCCCCACAGATACGCAGTATTTT. Translated: CASSPEGGPTDTQYF. This chain uses TRBV7-2 with TRBJ2-3; D assignment may be TRBD1 or TRBD2 (6 bases each). This CDR3 has 15 amino acids. Trimming stripped 5 bases from V and 2 bases from J, with 14 bases between. Germline values: CDR1 SGHTA, CDR2 FQGNSA.

This chain links TRBV28 with TRBJ2-1, with 12 bases aligning to TRBD2. This CDR3 comprises 16 residues. The V segment lost 3 bases and the J segment 8 bases; nucleotides outside the gene matches: 8. Germline assignment: CDR1 MDHEN and CDR2 SYDVKM. CDR3 sequence reads: CASSFILAGGKDEQFF. As DNA, the CDR3 is TGTGCCAGCAGTTTTATACTAGCGGGAGGTAAAGATGAGCAGTTCTTC.

The chain is built from TRBV12-3 or TRBV12-4 and TRBJ1-1; D remains ambiguous. Deletions cut 3 bases from V and 4 bases from J, with 6 bases between. This CDR3 has 12 residues. The CDR3 region is CASSLRFTEAFF. The DNA for the CDR3 is TGTGCCAGCAGTTTGAGATTCACTGAAGCTTTCTTT.

Only a few counts were recorded for this clonotype. The chain uses TRBV28 and TRBJ1-2; 8 bases fit TRBD1. This CDR3 contains 14 residues. Germline CDR1 MDHEN, CDR2 SYDVKM. V shed 5 bases, J shed 6 bases, and the junction held 8 bases outside the gene matches. The CDR3 bases are TGTGCCAGCAGTGAGGACAGGGTGGTTCATGGCTACACCTTC. Its translation is CASSEDRVVHGYTF.

This clonotype was detected a few times. The rearrangement links TRBV7-2 to TRBJ2-5; TRBD2 matches 11 bases. CDR3 length: 19 residues. Trimming removed 2 bases from V and 4 bases from J; junction bases left unmatched: 15. Germline loops: CDR1 SGHTA, CDR2 FQGNSA. Here the CDR3 DNA reads TGTGCCAGCAGCTTAAGTTTATTTTTCACTAGCGGGAGACGAGAGACCCAGTACTTC. Translating it yields CASSLSLFFTSGRRETQYF.

This clonotype was detected a few times. The J gene is TRBJ1-2, the V gene TRBV4-1, with no clear D. CDR1 is MGHRA, CDR2 YSYEKL, per germline. The CDR3 covers 13 residues. Trimming stripped 0 bases from V and 8 bases from J, with 10 bases between. CDR3 residues: CASSQERGLGYTF. The CDR3 DNA reads TGCGCCAGCAGCCAAGAGCGTGGCCTGGGCTACACCTTC.

This clonotype was seen more than once but under ten times. V is TRBV12-3 or TRBV12-4 and J is TRBJ1-5; no reliable D call. V was trimmed by 4 bases and J by 7 bases, leaving 8 bases between them. This CDR3 comprises 12 residues. CDR3 in DNA: TGTGCCAGCAGTTCGAGTCTGCAGCCCCAGCATTTT. Amino acid sequence: CASSSSLQPQHF.

The chain employs TRBV7-8 and TRBJ2-7; weak D call: TRBD2 (6 bases). Germline-derived CDR1 and CDR2 are SGHVS and FQNEAQ. This CDR3 has 16 amino acids. Trimming cost V 4 bases and J 5 bases, with 21 bases left between them. CDR3 bases: TGTGCCAGCAGCTCACGCGGACTACCGGGCCGTAACGAGCAGTACTTC. It codes for CASSSRGLPGRNEQYF.

This clonotype has only a few counts. This chain connects TRBV5-4 to TRBJ1-2; 7 bases agree with TRBD1. Losses at the gene ends were 4 bases for V and 5 bases for J; bases not matched to a gene: 11. Germline CDR1 is SGHNT and CDR2 is YYREEE (reference sequence). The CDR3 is 15 residues long. The CDR3: CASSQYTGTEYGYTF. The CDR3 DNA reads TGTGCCAGCAGCCAATACACCGGGACAGAGTATGGCTACACCTTC.

A few counts support this clonotype. V gene TRBV28 combines with J gene TRBJ2-5; TRBD1 might be the D (5 bases). V lost 5 bases and J lost 5, with 12 bases in between. Germline CDR1 MDHEN, CDR2 SYDVKM. This CDR3 is 13 amino acids long. This CDR3 reads CASSQGNWETQYF. CDR3 in DNA: TGTGCCAGCAGTCAGGGTAATTGGGAGACCCAGTACTTC.

V gene TRBV20-1 combines with J gene TRBJ1-1; D perhaps matches TRBD1 (6 bases). CDR1 and CDR2 from the germline V gene are DFQATT and SNEGSKA (reference sequence). With 0 bases removed from V and 7 bases from J, the gap between germline ends came to 15 bases. The CDR3 covers 14 residues. The CDR3 is CSARDPAGGSEAFF. In DNA, the CDR3 is TGCAGTGCTAGAGATCCGGCCGGGGGCAGTGAAGCTTTCTTT.

The V call is TRBV6-5, the J call TRBJ2-7, with 11 bases aligning to TRBD2. The germline V gene has CDR1 MNHEY and CDR2 SVGAGI. The length of the CDR3 is 16 residues. The junction had 8 bases not matched to a gene; V was cut back by 5 bases and J by 2 bases. The CDR3 region has the DNA TGTGCCAGCAGTCAAGCCCTAGCGGGAGGCGCCTACGAGCAGTACTTC. Amino acid sequence: CASSQALAGGAYEQYF.

This clonotype was seen at least ten times. V gene TRBV10-2 combines with J gene TRBJ2-1; D possibly matches TRBD1 or TRBD2 (5 bases each). The germline V and J ends were trimmed by 4 bases and 0 bases, with 10 bases remaining between them. This CDR3 has 15 residues. The germline V gene encodes CDR1 WSHSY and CDR2 SAAADI. Here the CDR3 reads CASSGGPISYNEQFF. The CDR3 coding sequence is TGCGCCAGCAGTGGGGGACCCATCTCCTACAATGAGCAGTTCTTC.

J is TRBJ2-3 and V is TRBV7-2, with 9 bases lining up with TRBD1. CDR3 length: 14 residues. The germline gives CDR1 SGHTA, CDR2 FQGNSA. Trimming removed 5 bases from V and 4 bases from J; junction bases left unmatched: 4. CDR3: CASSRDRDADTQYF. CDR3 sequence (DNA): TGTGCCAGCAGCCGGGACAGGGATGCAGATACGCAGTATTTT.

This clonotype was detected a few times. The V gene is TRBV18, the J gene TRBJ1-4; no clear D gene. The CDR3 length is 13 residues. The V gene's germline CDR1 is KGHSH and CDR2 LQKENI. Trimming stripped 5 bases from V and 7 bases from J, with 11 bases between. The DNA for the CDR3 is TGTGCCAGCTCATCCGCATCGCTTGAAAAACTGTTTTTT. This gives the protein CASSSASLEKLFF.

This clonotype has only a few counts. This chain links TRBV27 with TRBJ2-7; D is possibly TRBD2 (6 bases). The CDR3 has 14 residues. Germline V CDR1 and CDR2: MNHEY, SMNVEV (reference sequence). V shed 6 bases and J shed 3 bases, with 15 bases lying between them. CDR3 region: CASRGTSAGYEQYF. The CDR3 DNA sequence: TGTGCCAGCAGAGGGACTTCCGCGGGCTACGAGCAGTACTTC.

In this sample, this clonotype turned up a few times. The chain carries TRBV11-3 and TRBJ2-3, with D perhaps being TRBD1 or TRBD2 (5 bases each). The CDR3 is made up of 14 amino acids. Trimming pared 6 bases from V and 2 bases from J, leaving 12 bases between. Germline-derived CDR1 and CDR2 are SGHNT and YENEEA. As DNA, the CDR3 is TGTGCCAGCAGTGAGGGGAAACACACAGATACGCAGTATTTT. This encodes CASSEGKHTDTQYF.

The chain carries TRBV4-3 and TRBJ2-1, with D possibly TRBD2 on 5 matching bases. This CDR3 spans 18 amino acids. Between the trimmed V and J ends, which lost 0 bases and 10 bases, there was a span of 25 bases. Per the germline V gene, CDR1 is LGHNA and CDR2 is YSLEER. The CDR3, as DNA: TGCGCCAGCAGCCAAGAACTAGTAGGTCCAGTGGCCTTTAGGGAGCAGTTCTTC. Protein: CASSQELVGPVAFREQFF.

The chain is built from TRBV20-1 and TRBJ2-7, with TRBD1 matching 9 bases. This CDR3 contains 13 residues. Germline trimming cut 6 bases from V and 0 bases from J; bases unmatched to any gene: 3. CDR1 is DFQATT, CDR2 SNEGSKA, per germline (reference sequence). The CDR3 DNA follows: TGCAGTGCCTCGACAGGGGGCTCCTACGAGCAGTACTTC. Its protein is CSASTGGSYEQYF.

This clonotype has at least ten counts. This chain uses TRBV6-2 or TRBV6-3 with TRBJ2-6; D ambiguous. V was clipped by 2 bases and J by 4 bases, with 24 bases between them. Germline values: CDR1 MNHEY, CDR2 SVGEGT. The CDR3 consists of 20 residues. In DNA form, the CDR3 reads TGTGCCAGCAGTTACCCGGAAGGATCGAACCGGCTTTCGGGGGCCAACGTCCTGACTTTC. Amino acids: CASSYPEGSNRLSGANVLTF.

The J gene is TRBJ2-3, the V gene TRBV9; tentatively, D is TRBD2 (5 bases). The CDR3 has 14 amino acids. Germline loops: CDR1 SGDLS, CDR2 YYNGEE. The V end lost 3 bases, the J end lost 4 bases, and 12 bases lay between the germline ends. The CDR3 sequence: CASSARQEADTQYF. CDR3 nucleotide sequence: TGTGCCAGCAGCGCGAGGCAGGAGGCAGATACGCAGTATTTT. Full variable domain (rest looked up from reference TRBV9 and TRBJ2-3): DSGVTQTPKHLITATGQRVTLRCSPRSGDLSVYWYQQSLDQGLQFLIQYYNGEERAKGNILERFSAQQFPDLHSELNLSSLELGDSALYFCASSARQEADTQYFGPGTRLTVL.

This clonotype occurred many times. This rearrangement joins TRBV2 to TRBJ2-1; the match to TRBD2 covers 9 bases. Trimming cost V 1 base and J 9 bases; bases outside gene matches: 19. CDR3 size: 19 residues. Germline V gives CDR1 SNHLY, CDR2 FYNNEI. The CDR3 DNA follows: TGTGCCAGCAGTGAAGGGGAGCTTCACGGGACTAGCCCCGAGAGTGAGCAGTTCTTC. Its protein product is CASSEGELHGTSPESEQFF.

The rearrangement joins TRBV2 to TRBJ2-5; D is uncertain. Trimming cost V 5 bases and J 1 base, with 14 bases left between them. CDR3 length equals 15 residues. Looked up from germline, CDR1 is SNHLY and CDR2 is FYNNEI. DNA for the CDR3: TGTGCCAGCAGTTTTGACCTGAAGCTCCAAGAGACCCAGTACTTC. Translation: CASSFDLKLQETQYF.

There are a few counts of this clonotype. This chain joins TRBV18 and TRBJ1-5; D gene unclear. Germline CDR1 reads KGHSH; CDR2 reads LQKENI. Trimming pared 0 bases from V and 5 bases from J, leaving 8 bases between. There are 14 residues in the CDR3. The DNA of the CDR3 is TGTGCCAGCTCACCACCGTCTCGGGATCAGCCCCAGCATTTT. Translated, it gives CASSPPSRDQPQHF. Looking up the rest from reference TRBV18 and TRBJ1-5 gives the full variable domain: NAGVMQNPRHLVRRRGQEARLRCSPMKGHSHVYWYRQLPEEGLKFMVYLQKENIIDESGMPKERFSAEFPKEGPSILRIQQVVRGDSAAYFCASSPPSRDQPQHFGDGTRLSIL.

This clonotype was recorded at least ten times. The V call is TRBV9, the J call TRBJ1-2, with 8 bases lining up with TRBD1. This CDR3 is built from 16 residues. The ends lost 4 bases at V and 5 bases at J; junction bases unmatched: 13. From germline, CDR1 is SGDLS and CDR2 YYNGEE. The CDR3 loop is CASSTGQGQSGYGYTF. CDR3 nucleotides: TGTGCCAGCAGCACTGGACAGGGTCAGAGTGGTTATGGCTACACCTTC.

This clonotype showed up just a few times. The V gene is TRBV7-6, the J gene TRBJ2-5, with D uncertain. There are 14 residues in the CDR3. V was pared by 1 base and J by 2 bases, with 8 bases between. The germline V gene encodes CDR1 SGHVS and CDR2 FNYEAQ. The CDR3: CASSLVLSQETQYF. CDR3 DNA: TGTGCCAGCAGCTTAGTCCTCTCACAAGAGACCCAGTACTTC.

The genes are TRBV28 and TRBJ1-2, with 10 bases that match TRBD1. V trimming: 11 bases; J trimming: 5 bases; junction bases outside the gene matches: 5. Germline CDR1 is MDHEN and CDR2 is SYDVKM. The CDR3 contains 12 residues. CDR3: CAAGDRGYGYTF. The CDR3 region has the DNA TGTGCCGCCGGGGACAGGGGTTATGGCTACACCTTC.